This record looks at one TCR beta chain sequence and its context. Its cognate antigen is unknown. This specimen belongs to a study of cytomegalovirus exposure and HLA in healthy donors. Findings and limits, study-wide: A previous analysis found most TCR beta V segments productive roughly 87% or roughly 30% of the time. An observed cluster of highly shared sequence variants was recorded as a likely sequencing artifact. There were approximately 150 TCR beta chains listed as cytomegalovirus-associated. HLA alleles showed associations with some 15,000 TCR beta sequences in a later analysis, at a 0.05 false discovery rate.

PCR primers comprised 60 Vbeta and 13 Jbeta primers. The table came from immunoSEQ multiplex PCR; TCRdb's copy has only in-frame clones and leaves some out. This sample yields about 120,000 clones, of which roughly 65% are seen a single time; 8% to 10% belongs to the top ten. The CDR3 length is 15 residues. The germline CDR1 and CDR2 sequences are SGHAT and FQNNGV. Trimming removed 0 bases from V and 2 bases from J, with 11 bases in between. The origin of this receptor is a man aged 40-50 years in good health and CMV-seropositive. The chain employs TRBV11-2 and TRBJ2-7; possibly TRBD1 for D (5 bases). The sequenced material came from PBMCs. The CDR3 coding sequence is TGTGCCAGCAGCTTAGACAGGGTTATAACCTACGAGCAGTACTTC. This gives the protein CASSLDRVITYEQYF.